This entry concerns a single T cell receptor beta chain. This specimen comes from a study of OX40 agonist ivuxolimab in advanced cancers. The CDR3 is 16 amino acids. V lost 3 bases to trimming and J lost 1 base, with 14 bases between them. CDR1 is LNHNV, CDR2 YYDKDF, per germline (reference sequence). Data came from immunoSEQ multiplex PCR; TCRdb stores just in-frame clones and leaves some out. The sample includes approximately 80,000 clones, around 91% of them seen just once. This clonotype originated in an adult with an advanced solid tumor such as melanoma, head and neck, liver or kidney cancer. The chain uses TRBV15 and TRBJ2-3; D gene uncertain. This sample comprised CD4+ or CD8+ T cells sorted from blood, obtained in a trial of the OX40 agonist ivuxolimab. The DNA for the CDR3 is TGTGCCACCAGCAGCCCTATGGGTAGAGGCACAGATACGCAGTATTTT. Protein product: CATSSPMGRGTDTQYF.